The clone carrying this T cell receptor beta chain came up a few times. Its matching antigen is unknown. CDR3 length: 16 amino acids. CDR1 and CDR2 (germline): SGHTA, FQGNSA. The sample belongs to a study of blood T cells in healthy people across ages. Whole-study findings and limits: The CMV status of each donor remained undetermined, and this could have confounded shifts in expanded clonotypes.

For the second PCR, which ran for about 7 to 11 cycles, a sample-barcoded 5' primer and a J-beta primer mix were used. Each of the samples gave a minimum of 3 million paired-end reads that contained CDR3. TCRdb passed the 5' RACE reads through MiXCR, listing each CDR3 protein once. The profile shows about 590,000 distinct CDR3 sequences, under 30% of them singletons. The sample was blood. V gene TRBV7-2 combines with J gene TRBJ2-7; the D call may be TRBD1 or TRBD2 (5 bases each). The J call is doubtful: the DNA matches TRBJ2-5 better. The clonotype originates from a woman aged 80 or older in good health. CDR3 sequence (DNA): TGTGCCAGCAGCTTAATTGGGACGGCCCTTAAGGAGACCCAGTACTTC. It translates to CASSLIGTALKETQYF.